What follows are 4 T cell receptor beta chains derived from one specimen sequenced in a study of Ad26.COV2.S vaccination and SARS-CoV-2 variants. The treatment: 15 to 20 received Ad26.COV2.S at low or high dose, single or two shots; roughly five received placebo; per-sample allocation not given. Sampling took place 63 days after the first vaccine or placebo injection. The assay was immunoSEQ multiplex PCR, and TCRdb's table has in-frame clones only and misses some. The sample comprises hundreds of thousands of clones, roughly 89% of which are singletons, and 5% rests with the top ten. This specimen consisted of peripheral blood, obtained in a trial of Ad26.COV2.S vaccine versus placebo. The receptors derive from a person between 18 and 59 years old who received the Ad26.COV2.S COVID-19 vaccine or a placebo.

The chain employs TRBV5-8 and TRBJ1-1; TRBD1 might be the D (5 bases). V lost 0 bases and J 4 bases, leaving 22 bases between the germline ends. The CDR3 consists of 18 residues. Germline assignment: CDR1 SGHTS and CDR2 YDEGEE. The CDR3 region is CASSLGSLFRGLGTEAFF. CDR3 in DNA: TGTGCCAGCAGCTTGGGATCGTTGTTTAGGGGTCTGGGCACTGAAGCTTTCTTT.

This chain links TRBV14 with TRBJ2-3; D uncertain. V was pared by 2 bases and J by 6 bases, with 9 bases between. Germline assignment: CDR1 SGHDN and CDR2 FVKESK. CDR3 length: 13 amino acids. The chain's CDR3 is CASSQFLLDTQYF. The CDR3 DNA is TGTGCCAGCAGCCAATTCTTACTGGATACGCAGTATTTT.

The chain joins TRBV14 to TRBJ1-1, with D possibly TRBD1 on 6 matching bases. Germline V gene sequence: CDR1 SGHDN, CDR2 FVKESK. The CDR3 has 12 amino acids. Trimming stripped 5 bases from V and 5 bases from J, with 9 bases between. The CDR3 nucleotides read TGTGCCAGCAGCTACAGGGCTACTGAAGCTTTCTTT. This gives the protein CASSYRATEAFF.

The CDR3 DNA is TGTGCCAGCAGCGCTCAGCCAGGGACAGTCACAGATACGCAGTATTTT. Its translation is CASSAQPGTVTDTQYF. The chain uses TRBV9 and TRBJ2-3; 7 bases align to TRBD1. The V segment lost 3 bases and the J segment 2 bases; nucleotides outside the gene matches: 9. Germline CDR1 and CDR2: SGDLS and YYNGEE. The CDR3 has 16 amino acids.